The clone carrying this TCR beta chain showed up many times. Its matching antigen is unknown. The data were obtained in a study of neurological immune-mediated disorders. Study results and limitations: Healthy controls had more TCR clonal expansion than multiple sclerosis, which showed the least, whereas HTLV-1-associated myelopathy showed the most. Expanded clones shared no CDR3 amino acid sequences across subjects, suggesting private repertoires in all groups.

The unsorted libraries originated from 2 million PBMCs that had been stored at -80 C. The authors made cDNA by 5'RACE with 10-nucleotide random UMIs. Using its own MiXCR run on the 5' RACE reads, TCRdb lists one record per CDR3 protein. This sample has roughly 80,000 distinct CDR3 sequences; approximately 10% occur once, and the top ten carry approximately 1.5%. The CDR3 spans 16 residues. The germline gives CDR1 MGHRA, CDR2 YSYEKL. Trimming took 1 base from V and 4 from J, leaving 16 bases between them. The sequencing sample was made of PBMCs. This clonotype was sampled from a man aged 45-65 years in good health. V usage is TRBV4-1 and J usage is TRBJ2-5, with D maybe TRBD2 (6 bases). CDR3 in DNA: TGCGCCAGCAGCCAAGGGCTTGACGGGAGCGGAGAGACCCAGTACTTC. Amino acids: CASSQGLDGSGETQYF.